The 22 T cell receptor beta chains listed next were all sequenced from one sample in a study of blood T cell repertoires in COVID-19. Sequencing used immunoSEQ multiplex PCR; TCRdb keeps in-frame clones, though not all of them. This table holds about 210,000 clones, 87% found once. The sequenced sample was PBMCs or T cells enriched from blood (not recorded which). The receptors here all came from a man in his thirties or forties in a cohort exposed to, infected with or recovered from COVID-19 (not recorded which).

The genes are TRBV18 and TRBJ1-1; TRBD1 aligns across 8 bases. The junction had 5 bases not matched to a gene; V was cut back by 1 base and J by 4 bases. Germline V lookup: CDR1 KGHSH, CDR2 LQKENI. This CDR3 comprises 15 residues. The CDR3 loop reads CASSPRGTGGTEAFF. CDR3 DNA sequence: TGTGCCAGCTCACCACGAGGGACAGGAGGCACTGAAGCTTTCTTT.

This chain uses TRBV27 with TRBJ1-5, with D perhaps TRBD1 (6 bases). From germline, CDR1 is MNHEY and CDR2 SMNVEV (reference sequence). V lost 5 bases to trimming and J lost 0 bases, with 11 bases between them. CDR3 length: 15 residues. The CDR3 nucleotides are TGTGCCAGCAGTAAGTCAGGGGATAGCAATCAGCCCCAGCATTTT. Its protein is CASSKSGDSNQPQHF.

The CDR3 loop is CASSQGAATEAFF. In DNA, the CDR3 is TGCGCCAGCTCACAGGGGGCGGCCACTGAAGCTTTCTTT. The gene calls are TRBV4-1 and TRBJ1-1, with 9 bases that match TRBD1. The CDR3 is made up of 13 amino acids. V shed 8 bases, J shed 4 bases, and the junction held 5 bases outside the gene matches. The germline gives CDR1 MGHRA, CDR2 YSYEKL.

This clone was counted once. The gene calls are TRBV24-1 and TRBJ2-2, with TRBD1 as a possible D gene (5 bases). In germline, CDR1 is KGHDR, CDR2 SFDVKD. The CDR3 has 18 residues. V was shortened by 3 bases and J by 0 bases, with 16 bases between the two germline ends. CDR3 in amino acids: CATSDPRQGDSNTGELFF. CDR3 bases: TGTGCCACCAGTGATCCCCGCCAGGGCGATTCGAACACCGGGGAGCTGTTTTTT.

The V and J genes are TRBV28 and TRBJ2-2; the match to TRBD2 covers 9 bases. In germline, CDR1 is MDHEN, CDR2 SYDVKM. After removal of 5 bases from V and 4 bases from J, the junction contained 17 bases not matched to a gene. The CDR3 spans 19 residues. As DNA, the CDR3 is TGTGCCAGCAGTGCCTCAAAGGCGGGAGGGCCATTAGGCACCGGGGAGCTGTTTTTT. This encodes CASSASKAGGPLGTGELFF.

CDR3 nucleotides: TGCGCCAGCAGCCAAGAGGGGGGGTGGAGAGAGACCCAGTACTTC. It specifies CASSQEGGWRETQYF. The chain employs TRBV4-1 and TRBJ2-5; 7 bases fit TRBD2. This CDR3 comprises 15 residues. Germline CDR1 MGHRA, CDR2 YSYEKL. The J segment lost 4 bases and the V segment lost 0 bases, leaving 5 bases of the junction unmatched.

V usage is TRBV18 and J usage is TRBJ2-7; 10 nucleotides line up with TRBD1. CDR1 and CDR2 from the germline V gene are KGHSH and LQKENI. CDR3 length: 15 residues. The V and J ends lost 3 bases and 4 bases, in that order; junction bases with no gene match: 6. The CDR3: CASSPIPGQGYEQYF. The CDR3 DNA follows: TGTGCCAGCTCACCTATCCCGGGACAGGGGTACGAGCAGTACTTC.

A few counts support this clone. The chain employs TRBV9 and TRBJ2-1; D gene ambiguous. With 5 bases removed from V and 6 bases from J, the gap between germline ends came to 12 bases. Germline CDR1 and CDR2: SGDLS and YYNGEE. The CDR3 has 13 residues. The CDR3 loop reads CASSLGSGNEQFF. For the CDR3, the DNA is TGTGCCAGCAGTTTAGGTTCAGGCAATGAGCAGTTCTTC.

The chain couples TRBV5-4 to TRBJ2-7, with 7 bases lining up with TRBD1. This CDR3 has 14 amino acids. CDR1 and CDR2 (germline): SGHNT, YYREEE (reference sequence). The J segment lost 7 bases and the V segment lost 0 bases, leaving 7 bases of the junction unmatched. Here the CDR3 reads CASSLDWGRGEQYF. The CDR3 nucleotides are TGTGCCAGCAGCTTGGACTGGGGCAGGGGGGAGCAGTACTTC.

Remarks on this clone: The same CDR3 is also encoded by other DNA sequences in this sample. The chain uses TRBV9 and TRBJ1-1, with a weak D call TRBD1 (5 bases). Trimming shortened V by 0 bases and J by 4 bases, and 10 bases separated the two germline ends. The CDR3 sequence is 14 residues long. The germline V gene has CDR1 SGDLS and CDR2 YYNGEE. CDR3 bases: TGTGCCAGCAGCGTAGGGCAGGGTGTCACTGAAGCTTTCTTT. Protein product: CASSVGQGVTEAFF.

The chain combines TRBV28 with TRBJ2-1, with 12 bases identical to TRBD2. Germline V gene data show CDR1 as MDHEN and CDR2 as SYDVKM. The CDR3 spans 15 residues. V shed 7 bases, J shed 4 bases, and the junction held 5 bases outside the gene matches. This CDR3 reads CASTTGLAGYNEQFF. CDR3 nucleotides: TGTGCCAGCACCACCGGACTAGCGGGGTACAATGAGCAGTTCTTC.

The chain uses TRBV13 and TRBJ1-2, with 7 bases fitting TRBD1. The V segment lost 3 bases and the J segment 6 bases; nucleotides outside the gene matches: 1. The CDR3 sequence is 12 residues long. Germline V gives CDR1 PRHDT, CDR2 FYEKMQ (reference sequence). CDR3 DNA: TGTGCCAGCAGCTTTACAGGGGATGGCTACACCTTC. It codes for CASSFTGDGYTF.

The V and J genes are TRBV25-1 and TRBJ1-4; tentative D call: TRBD1 (5 bases). V shed 4 bases and J shed 8 bases, with 14 bases lying between them. The CDR3 runs 14 residues. Germline V gene lookup returns CDR1 MGHDK and CDR2 SYGVNS. The DNA of the CDR3 is TGTGCCAGCAGTGTCACGGGGGGAACAGAAAAACTGTTTTTT. Translation: CASSVTGGTEKLFF.

The rearrangement joins TRBV5-1 to TRBJ2-1, with TRBD2 matching 8 bases. The junction had 11 bases not matched to a gene; V was cut back by 0 bases and J by 0 bases. Germline assignment: CDR1 SGHRS and CDR2 YFSETQ. The CDR3 has 19 residues. CDR3 loop: CASSLAGTRLFSSYNEQFF. In DNA, the CDR3 is TGCGCCAGCAGCTTGGCTGGGACTAGACTATTCAGCTCCTACAATGAGCAGTTCTTC.

This chain connects TRBV10-1 to TRBJ2-1, with D perhaps matching TRBD2 (6 bases). CDR3 size: 16 residues. The V end was cut by 0 bases, the J end by 1 base, with 10 bases between. Germline CDR1 WNHNN, CDR2 SYGVQD (reference sequence). CDR3 sequence (DNA): TGCGCCAGCAGTGAGTCGGCTAGCGAGTCCTACAATGAGCAGTTCTTC. Protein product: CASSESASESYNEQFF.

V gene TRBV7-2 combines with J gene TRBJ2-1; TRBD2 aligns across 12 bases. V shed 6 bases and J 10 bases; nucleotides not matched to a gene: 16. This CDR3 has 17 residues. CDR1 SGHTA and CDR2 FQGNSA come from the germline V gene. The CDR3 spells CASRIKGLAGNRWEQFF. In DNA form, the CDR3 reads TGTGCCAGCAGGATAAAAGGACTAGCGGGAAACCGGTGGGAGCAGTTCTTC. Looking up the rest from reference TRBV7-2 and TRBJ2-1 gives the full variable domain: GAGVSQSPSNKVTEKGKDVELRCDPISGHTALYWYRQSLGQGLEFLIYFQGNSAPDKSGLPSDRFSAERTGGSVSTLTIQRTQQEDSAVYLCASRIKGLAGNRWEQFFGPGTRLTVL.

V usage is TRBV5-1 and J usage is TRBJ2-3; 8 positions match TRBD2. This CDR3 has 16 residues. Germline V CDR1 and CDR2: SGHRS, YFSETQ. V shed 2 bases and J 2 bases; nucleotides not matched to a gene: 7. The CDR3 is CASSFTSGTTTDTQYF. DNA for the CDR3: TGCGCCAGCAGCTTCACTAGCGGAACGACCACAGATACGCAGTATTTT.

The V and J genes are TRBV12-5 and TRBJ2-3; 9 bases match TRBD1. The CDR3 spans 14 residues. CDR1 LGHNT and CDR2 FRNRAP come from the germline V gene. V dropped 4 bases and J dropped 3; count of bases not matched to a gene: 2. CDR3 nucleotides: TGTGCTAGTGGTTCGGGACAGGGAACAGATACGCAGTATTTT. Encoded protein: CASGSGQGTDTQYF. The whole variable domain, filled in from reference TRBV12-5 and TRBJ2-3, reads DARVTQTPRHKVTEMGQEVTMRCQPILGHNTVFWYRQTMMQGLELLAYFRNRAPLDDSGMPKDRFSAEMPDATLATLKIQPSEPRDSAVYFCASGSGQGTDTQYFGPGTRLTVL.

This clone occurred a few times. The V and J genes are TRBV5-1 and TRBJ2-1; D is ambiguous. Germline V gives CDR1 SGHRS, CDR2 YFSETQ. This CDR3 spans 13 amino acids. The ends were cut back, 4 bases at V and 8 bases at J, with 13 bases in the middle. The CDR3 loop reads CASSAIEAHEQFF. The CDR3, as DNA: TGCGCCAGCAGCGCGATTGAGGCCCATGAGCAGTTCTTC.

V and J are TRBV19 and TRBJ2-3, with 14 bases aligning to TRBD2. Germline V gene sequence: CDR1 LNHDA, CDR2 SQIVND (reference sequence). J lost 4 bases, V lost 1 base, and 7 bases had no gene match. The CDR3 is 18 residues long. CDR3 bases: TGTGCCAGTAGTATAGCGGGACTAGCGGGAGTTAGGTCAGATACGCAGTATTTT. Amino acids: CASSIAGLAGVRSDTQYF.

This clone has a single count. J is TRBJ1-4 and V is TRBV30; TRBD1 matches 7 bases. The CDR3 runs 15 residues. The V segment lost 3 bases and the J segment 2 bases; nucleotides outside the gene matches: 6. The germline gives CDR1 GTSNPN, CDR2 SVGIG (reference sequence). CDR3 nucleotide sequence: TGTGCCTGGAGGCCGACAGGGAACACTAATGAAAAACTGTTTTTT. Residues: CAWRPTGNTNEKLFF.

The V call is TRBV5-6, the J call TRBJ1-2; D gene ambiguous. The CDR3 sequence is 14 residues long. V was trimmed by 0 bases and J by 4 bases, leaving 10 bases between them. Germline CDR1 SGHDT, CDR2 YYEEEE. The CDR3 here is CASSLAGGRYGYTF. The CDR3 DNA reads as TGTGCCAGCAGCTTGGCCGGAGGCCGCTATGGCTACACCTTC. The variable domain in full, with the rest retrieved from reference TRBV5-6 and TRBJ1-2, is DAGVTQSPTHLIKTRGQQVTLRCSPKSGHDTVSWYQQALGQGPQFIFQYYEEEERQRGNFPDRFSGHQFPNYSSELNVNALLLGDSALYLCASSLAGGRYGYTFGSGTRLTVV.